What follows are 13 T cell receptor beta chains derived from one specimen sequenced in a study of human T cells and chemical hapten exposure (dated by TCRdb to about 2021). Library preparation attached unique molecular identifiers to individual cDNA molecules for quantitative, reproducible TCR counting. TCRdb redid the processing of the public reads, applying fastp at Q25 and MiXCR, and retained in-frame beta chains. Duplicate CDR3 protein sequences are folded into a single record with the most common DNA and genes. The sample table shows 3,500 to 4,500 distinct CDR3 sequences, and about 52% are seen once. 3.5% of the sample is held by the ten biggest clonotypes. In the paper's terms, the treatment or condition label means: therapeutic diphenylcyclopropenone sensitization with weekly scalp DPC. The specimen was whole blood, collected before DPC sensitization or 2, 6, or about 24 weeks after (not recorded which). The receptors derive from an adult with alopecia areata. Some clones in this sample may be carry-over from other donors' samples. This table probably holds off-target reads from a library built for another chain.

This clonotype came up a few times. The chain combines TRBV6-4 with TRBJ2-3; D is perhaps TRBD1 (5 bases). The CDR3 contains 14 residues. Germline V gene lookup returns CDR1 MRHNA and CDR2 SNTAGT. Deletions cut 5 bases from V and 5 bases from J, with 14 bases between. The CDR3 spells CASSWGSMEDTQYF. The CDR3 coding sequence is TGTGCCAGCAGTTGGGGCTCCATGGAAGATACGCAGTATTTT.

The CDR3 sequence: CASSYSGLAGDRNEQFF. DNA of the CDR3: TGTGCCAGCAGTTACTCCGGTCTGGCGGGAGATCGGAATGAGCAGTTCTTC. The rearrangement uses TRBV6-6 and TRBJ2-1, with TRBD2 identical over 7 bases. Germline CDR1 reads MNHNY; CDR2 reads SVGAGI (reference sequence). The CDR3 spans 17 residues. The trim removed 0 bases at V and 7 bases at J, leaving 12 bases unmatched.

The chain is built from TRBV18 and TRBJ2-3; no reliable D call. The germline gives CDR1 KGHSH, CDR2 LQKENI. This CDR3 has 11 amino acids. V was shortened by 5 bases and J by 6 bases, with 6 bases between the two germline ends. CDR3 amino acids: CASSSKDTQYF. The DNA of the CDR3 is TGTGCCAGCTCAAGTAAGGATACGCAGTATTTT.

In this sample, this clonotype turned up a few times. The rearrangement joins TRBV7-9 to TRBJ2-6, with D uncertain. Germline V gene lookup returns CDR1 SEHNR and CDR2 FQNEAQ (reference sequence). The CDR3 contains 15 residues. The V end was cut by 5 bases, the J end by 0 bases, with 8 bases between. CDR3 in DNA: TGTGCCAGCAGCACTCCAAGCTCTGGGGCCAACGTCCTGACTTTC. As protein: CASSTPSSGANVLTF.

The chain joins TRBV20-1 to TRBJ2-3; D is possibly TRBD2 (6 bases). The CDR3 extends over 16 amino acids. The germline CDR1 and CDR2 sequences are DFQATT and SNEGSKA (reference sequence). V was trimmed by 4 bases and J by 0 bases, leaving 17 bases between them. CDR3 region: CSAKAPWGTSTDTQYF. DNA for the CDR3: TGCAGTGCTAAGGCCCCGTGGGGGACTAGCACAGATACGCAGTATTTT.

The chain employs TRBV6-5 and TRBJ2-6, with D possibly called TRBD1 or TRBD2 (7 bases each). Germline CDR1 MNHEY, CDR2 SVGAGI. The ends were cut back, 5 bases at V and 2 bases at J, with 13 bases in the middle. This CDR3 has 16 residues. The CDR3 DNA follows: TGTGCCAGCAGTGTCAGGGGGGGGCCTGGGGCCAACGTCCTGACTTTC. Translation gives CASSVRGGPGANVLTF.

This chain uses TRBV24-1 with TRBJ2-3; 7 bases agree with TRBD1. Germline CDR1 is KGHDR and CDR2 is SFDVKD. V gave up 3 bases and J gave up 1 base; unmatched junction bases: 12. There are 18 residues in the CDR3. The CDR3, as DNA: TGTGCCACCAGTGATCGGGACAGCTTGGTATATGGCACAGATACGCAGTATTTT. This encodes CATSDRDSLVYGTDTQYF.

The gene calls are TRBV6-2 or TRBV6-3 and TRBJ2-7; tentative D call: TRBD1 (6 bases). CDR3 size: 14 residues. Germline V gene lookup returns CDR1 MNHEY and CDR2 SVGEGT. V was cut by 2 bases and J by 2 bases, with 10 bases left in between. DNA for the CDR3: TGTGCCAGCAGTTACCCGACAGGTACCTACGAGCAGTACTTC. Protein product: CASSYPTGTYEQYF.

The rearrangement uses TRBV20-1 and TRBJ2-3; D not certain. Trimming removed 4 bases at V and 6 bases at J, with 17 bases between. The CDR3 covers 14 residues. Germline lookup yields CDR1 DFQATT and CDR2 SNEGSKA (reference sequence). The CDR3 bases are TGCAGTGCTAATTTGGGCGCCACTCTCGATACGCAGTATTTT. Translated: CSANLGATLDTQYF.

V and J are TRBV6-5 and TRBJ2-1; TRBD1 matches 7 bases. Trimming at V came to 8 bases and at J to 13 bases, leaving 11 bases not matched to a gene. Germline-derived CDR1 and CDR2 are MNHEY and SVGAGI. CDR3 size: 12 residues. The CDR3 sequence is CASGDRDRPQFF. The CDR3 nucleotides read TGTGCCAGCGGGGACCGGGACAGACCTCAGTTCTTC.

The genes are TRBV2 and TRBJ2-1; no clear D. The CDR3 runs to 18 residues. Deletions cut 7 bases from V and 9 bases from J, with 31 bases between. The germline gives CDR1 SNHLY, CDR2 FYNNEI. CDR3 sequence (DNA): TGTGCCAGCACCCTGACCAATATCCGGGCCTCGACAAGCAGTGAGCAGTTCTTC. Amino acid sequence: CASTLTNIRASTSSEQFF.

This clonotype was seen only a few times. The rearrangement uses TRBV12-3 or TRBV12-4 and TRBJ2-1; D might be TRBD2 (7 bases). CDR3 length equals 13 residues. The ends were cut back, 5 bases at V and 10 bases at J, with 15 bases in the middle. The CDR3 protein is CASSPRGGAEQFF. CDR3 nucleotides: TGTGCCAGCAGTCCAAGGGGGGGTGCAGAGCAGTTCTTC.

The chain recombines TRBV18 with TRBJ2-5; tentatively, D is TRBD2 (6 bases). Trimming shortened V by 0 bases and J by 5 bases, and 10 bases separated the two germline ends. This CDR3 is built from 14 residues. CDR1 is KGHSH and CDR2 is LQKENI in the germline V gene. CDR3 DNA: TGTGCCAGCTCACCACCGCGGGACCCGGAGACCCAGTACTTC. This codes for CASSPPRDPETQYF.